This is a list of T cell receptor beta chains from one sample in a study of graft-versus-host responses after intestinal transplantation. TCRdb keeps only in-frame clones here, not all; method: immunoSEQ multiplex PCR. Among 25,000 or so clones, 82% were seen once, and the ten largest hold 0.65% to 0.85%. Their antigens remain unidentified. Specimen: unstimulated CD4+ T cells sorted from spleen or lymph node cells, collected before intestinal transplant. These receptors were taken from a human donor who received an intestinal transplant. The conserved cysteine and the conserved F or W are not part of the CDR3 here.

TRBV7-3,TRBJ2-5,ASSNTGGETQY
TRBV21-1,TRBJ2-1,ASSKVRQGARNEQF
TRBV7-2,TRBJ2-1,ASSPPSGAHNEQF
TRBV19,TRBJ2-1,ASSLKDSLHNEQF
TRBV15,TRBJ2-7,ATSRAGVSSYEQY
TRBV4-1,TRBJ2-3,ASSKVTKDTQY
TRBV5-1,TRBJ2-1,ASSLDGVPYNEQF
TRBV5-1,TRBJ2-5,ASSLGGVQETQY
TRBV19,TRBJ1-2,ASSIGGTGGAGYT
TRBV28,TRBJ2-7,ASSLTGTARSYEQY
TRBV7-3,TRBJ2-1,ASSLDAQSSYNEQF
TRBV5-5,TRBJ2-6,ASSLKGTPGANVLT
TRBV27,TRBJ2-1,ASSRFVGAQRDNEQF
TRBV6-1,TRBJ2-1,ASSEDLAGVGGEQF
TRBV5-4,TRBJ1-4,ASSLGAGAANEKLF
TRBV6-1,TRBJ2-5,ASRDHRRGETQY
TRBV7-9,TRBJ2-6,ASSSTGGAGANVLT
TRBV7-9,TRBJ2-4,ASSLALAKNIQY
TRBV5-4,TRBJ1-2,ASSLDGNYGYT
TRBV11-2,TRBJ2-3,ASSPRLAGGRDTQY